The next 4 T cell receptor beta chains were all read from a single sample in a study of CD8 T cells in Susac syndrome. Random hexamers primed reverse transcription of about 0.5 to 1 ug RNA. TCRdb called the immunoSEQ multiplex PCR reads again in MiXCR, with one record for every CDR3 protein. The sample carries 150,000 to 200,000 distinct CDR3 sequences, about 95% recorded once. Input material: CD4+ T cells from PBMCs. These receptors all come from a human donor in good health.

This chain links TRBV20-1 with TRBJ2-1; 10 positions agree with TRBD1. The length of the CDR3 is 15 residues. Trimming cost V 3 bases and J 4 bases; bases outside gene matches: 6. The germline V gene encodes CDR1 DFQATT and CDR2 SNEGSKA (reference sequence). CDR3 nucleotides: TGCAGTGCTAGCGTCCGACAGGGGGCTTACAATGAGCAGTTCTTC. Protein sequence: CSASVRQGAYNEQFF.

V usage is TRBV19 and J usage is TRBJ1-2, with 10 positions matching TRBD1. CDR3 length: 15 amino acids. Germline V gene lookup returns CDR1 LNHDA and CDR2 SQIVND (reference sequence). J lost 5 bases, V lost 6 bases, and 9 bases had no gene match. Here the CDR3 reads CASRTRTGGEYGYTF. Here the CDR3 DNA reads TGTGCCAGTAGGACGAGGACAGGGGGGGAGTATGGCTACACCTTC.

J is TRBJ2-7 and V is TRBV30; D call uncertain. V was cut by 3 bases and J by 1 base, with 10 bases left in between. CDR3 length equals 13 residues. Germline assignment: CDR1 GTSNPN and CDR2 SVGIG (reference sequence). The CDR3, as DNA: TGTGCCTGGAGCCAGACCCTATCCTACGAGCAGTACTTC. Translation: CAWSQTLSYEQYF. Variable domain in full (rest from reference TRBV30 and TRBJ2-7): SQTIHQWPATLVQPVGSPLSLECTVEGTSNPNLYWYRQAAGRGLQLLFYSVGIGQISSEVPQNLSASRPQDRQFILSSKKLLLSDSGFYLCAWSQTLSYEQYFGPGTRLTVT.

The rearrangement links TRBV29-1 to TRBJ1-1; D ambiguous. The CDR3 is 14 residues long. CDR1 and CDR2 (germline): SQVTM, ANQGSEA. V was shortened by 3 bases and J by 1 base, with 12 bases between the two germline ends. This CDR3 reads CSVDLRPPNTEAFF. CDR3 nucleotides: TGCAGCGTTGACCTCAGACCCCCGAACACTGAAGCTTTCTTT.